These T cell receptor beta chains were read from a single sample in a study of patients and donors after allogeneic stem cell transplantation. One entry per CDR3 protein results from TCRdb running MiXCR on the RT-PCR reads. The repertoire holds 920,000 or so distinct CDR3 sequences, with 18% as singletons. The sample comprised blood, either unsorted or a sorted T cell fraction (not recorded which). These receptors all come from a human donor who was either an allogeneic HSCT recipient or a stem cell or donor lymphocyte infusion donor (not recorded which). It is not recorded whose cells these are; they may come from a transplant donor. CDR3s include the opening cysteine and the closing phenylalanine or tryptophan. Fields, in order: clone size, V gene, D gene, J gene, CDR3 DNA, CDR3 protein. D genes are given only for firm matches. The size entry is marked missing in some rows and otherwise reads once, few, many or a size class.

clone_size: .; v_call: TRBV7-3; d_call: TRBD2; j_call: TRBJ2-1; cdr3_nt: TGTGCCAGCAGCTTACGGGGCGGGAGCTCCTACAATGAGCAGTTCTTC; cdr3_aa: CASSLRGGSSYNEQFF
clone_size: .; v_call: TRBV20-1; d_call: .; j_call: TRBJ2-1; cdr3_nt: TGCAGTGCTAGACCATTAGGGGACCTATACAATGAGCAGTTCTTC; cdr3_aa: CSARPLGDLYNEQFF
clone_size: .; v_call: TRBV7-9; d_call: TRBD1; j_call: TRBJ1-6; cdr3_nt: TGTGCCAGCAGACAGACAGGGGATAATTCACCCCTCCACTTT; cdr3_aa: CASRQTGDNSPLHF
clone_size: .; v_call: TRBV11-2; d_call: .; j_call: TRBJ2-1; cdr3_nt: TGTGCCAGCAGCCTCGCCCTGGGTCCGAAGGCCCACTACAATGAGCAGTTCTTC; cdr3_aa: CASSLALGPKAHYNEQFF
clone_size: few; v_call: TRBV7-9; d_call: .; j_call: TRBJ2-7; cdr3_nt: TGTGCCAGCAGCAAACGCCTTGAGGGGCGCGAGCAGTACTTC; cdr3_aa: CASSKRLEGREQYF
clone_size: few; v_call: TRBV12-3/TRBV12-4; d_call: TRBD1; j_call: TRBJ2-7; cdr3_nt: TGTGCCAGCAGTTCGGACAGGGGACGCGAGCAGTACTTC; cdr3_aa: CASSSDRGREQYF
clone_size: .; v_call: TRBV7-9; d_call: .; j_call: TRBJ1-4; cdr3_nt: TGTGCCAGCAGCAGCCGACAGAGTGAAAAACTGTTTTTT; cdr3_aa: CASSSRQSEKLFF
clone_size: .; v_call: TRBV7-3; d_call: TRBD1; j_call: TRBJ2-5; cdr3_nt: TGTGCCAGCAGCTCCGGACAGGGGAAGCAAGAGACCCAGTACTTC; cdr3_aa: CASSSGQGKQETQYF
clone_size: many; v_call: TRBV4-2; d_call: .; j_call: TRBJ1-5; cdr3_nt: TGTGCCAGCAGCCCCGGGACTGATAAGGGTGGACCCCAGCATTTT; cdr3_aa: CASSPGTDKGGPQHF
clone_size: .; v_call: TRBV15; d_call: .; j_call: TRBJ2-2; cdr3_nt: TGTGCCACCAGCAGGGTGGTGGGGGGAACCGGGGAGCTGTTTTTT; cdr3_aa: CATSRVVGGTGELFF
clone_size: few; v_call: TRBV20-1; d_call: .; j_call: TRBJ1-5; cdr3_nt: TGCAGTGCTAGAGATCCAGAATATAGCAATCAGCCCCAGCATTTT; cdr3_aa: CSARDPEYSNQPQHF
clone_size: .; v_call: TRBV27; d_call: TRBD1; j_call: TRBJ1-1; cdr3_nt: TGTGCCAGCAGTTCCGGACAGGGACTGAACACTGAAGCTTTCTTT; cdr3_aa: CASSSGQGLNTEAFF
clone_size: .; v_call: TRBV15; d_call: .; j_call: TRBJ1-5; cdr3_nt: TGTGCCACCAGCAGAGATCAGGGAAACAATCAGCCCCAGCATTTT; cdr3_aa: CATSRDQGNNQPQHF
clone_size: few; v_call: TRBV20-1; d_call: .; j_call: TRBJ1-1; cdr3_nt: TGCAGTGCCGTGGAGAACACTGAAGCTTTCTTT; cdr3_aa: CSAVENTEAFF
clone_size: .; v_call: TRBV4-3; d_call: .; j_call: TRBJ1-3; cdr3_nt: TGCGCCAGCAGCCTCCCCGCGGGTAGCTCTGGAAACACCATATATTTT; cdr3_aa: CASSLPAGSSGNTIYF
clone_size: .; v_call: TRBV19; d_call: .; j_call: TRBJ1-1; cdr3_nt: TGTGCCAGTAGTATACGGCCAGGACAACACACTGAAGCTTTCTTT; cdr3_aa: CASSIRPGQHTEAFF
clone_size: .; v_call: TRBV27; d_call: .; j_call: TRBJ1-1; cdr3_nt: TGTGCCAGCAGTTTAGCGGGCAGGCGGGGCACTGAAGCTTTCTTT; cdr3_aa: CASSLAGRRGTEAFF
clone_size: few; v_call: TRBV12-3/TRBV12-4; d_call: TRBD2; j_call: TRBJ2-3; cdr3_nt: TGTGCCAGCAGTTCCCCCGATCTAGCGGGAGTAGCAGATACGCAGTATTTT; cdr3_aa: CASSSPDLAGVADTQYF
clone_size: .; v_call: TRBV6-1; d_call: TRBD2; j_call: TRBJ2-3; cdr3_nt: TGTGCCAGCACCACTTGGGAGGGCCCCACAACTACGCAGTATTTT; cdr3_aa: CASTTWEGPTTTQYF
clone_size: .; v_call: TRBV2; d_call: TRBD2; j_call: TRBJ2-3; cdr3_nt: TGTGCCAGCAGAGTGAGACTAGCGGGGAAGGCGGATACGCAGTATTTT; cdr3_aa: CASRVRLAGKADTQYF
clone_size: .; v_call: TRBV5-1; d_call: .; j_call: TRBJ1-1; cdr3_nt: TGCGCCAGCACCCCCCAATCGGGGGCCGAAGCTTTCTTT; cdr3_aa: CASTPQSGAEAFF
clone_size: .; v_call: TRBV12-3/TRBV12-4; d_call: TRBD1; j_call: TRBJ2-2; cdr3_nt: TGTGCCAGCGTATTCGGGACAGAGATCGCCGGGGAGCTGTTTTTT; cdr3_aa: CASVFGTEIAGELFF
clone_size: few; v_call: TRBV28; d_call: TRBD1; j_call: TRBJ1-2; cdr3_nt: TGTGCCAGCAGTAACCGTACGGACAGGGGGTATGGCTACACCTTC; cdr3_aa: CASSNRTDRGYGYTF
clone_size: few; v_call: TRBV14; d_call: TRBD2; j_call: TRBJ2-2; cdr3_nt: TGTGCCAGCAGCCACCTAAGGACTAGTTGGAACACCGGGGAGCTGTTTTTT; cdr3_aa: CASSHLRTSWNTGELFF
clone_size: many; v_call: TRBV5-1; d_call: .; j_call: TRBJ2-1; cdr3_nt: TGCGCCAGCGGGGCTAATGCTGAGCAGTTCTTC; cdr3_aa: CASGANAEQFF
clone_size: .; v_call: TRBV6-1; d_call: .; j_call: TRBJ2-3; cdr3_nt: TGTGCCAGCAGTAAACCCCGGTGCCTAGGGGTGAGGTCAGGTACGCAGTATTTT; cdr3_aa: CASSKPRCLGVRSGTQYF
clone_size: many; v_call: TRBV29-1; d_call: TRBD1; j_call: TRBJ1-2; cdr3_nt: TGCAGCGTTGAGACTCGACAGGGGGGCTCTGGCTACACCTTC; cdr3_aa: CSVETRQGGSGYTF
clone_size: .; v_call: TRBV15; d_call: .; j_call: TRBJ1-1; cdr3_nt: TGTGCCACCAGCAGGAGGTGGGGCACTGAAGCTTTCTTT; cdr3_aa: CATSRRWGTEAFF
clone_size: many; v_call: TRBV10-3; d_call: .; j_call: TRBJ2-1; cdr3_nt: TGTGCCATCAGTGAACTGGCTAGCTCCTACAATGAGCAGTTCTTC; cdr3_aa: CAISELASSYNEQFF
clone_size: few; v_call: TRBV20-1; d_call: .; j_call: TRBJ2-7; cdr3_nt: TGCAGTGCTAGTAAGGTCGGCAGCTCCTACGAGCAGTACTTC; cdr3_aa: CSASKVGSSYEQYF
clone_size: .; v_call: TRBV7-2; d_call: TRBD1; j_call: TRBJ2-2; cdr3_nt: TGTGCCAGCAGCTTAGCAGGGGGCGACGCCGGGGAGCTGTTTTTT; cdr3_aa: CASSLAGGDAGELFF
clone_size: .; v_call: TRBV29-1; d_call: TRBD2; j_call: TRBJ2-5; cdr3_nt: TGCAGCGTCTTCTGGGCGGGGGGGCAGGAGACCCAGTACTTC; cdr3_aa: CSVFWAGGQETQYF
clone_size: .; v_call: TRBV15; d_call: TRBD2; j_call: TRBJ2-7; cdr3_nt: TGTGCCACCACCCTTAGCGGGAGAATCTACGAGCAGTACTTC; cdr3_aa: CATTLSGRIYEQYF
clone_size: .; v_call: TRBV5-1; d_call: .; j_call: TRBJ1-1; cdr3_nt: TGCGCCAGCAGCTTGGCCTGGGCGGGCAACTACACTGAAGCTTTCTTT; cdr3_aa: CASSLAWAGNYTEAFF
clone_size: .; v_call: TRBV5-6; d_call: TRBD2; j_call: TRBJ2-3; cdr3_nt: TGTGCCAGCAGCTCCGGGACTAGCAACACAGATACGCAGTATTTT; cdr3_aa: CASSSGTSNTDTQYF
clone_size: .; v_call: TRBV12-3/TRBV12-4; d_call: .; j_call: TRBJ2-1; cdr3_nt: TGTGCCAGCAGCCCCAGTTTCTATGAGCAGTTCTTC; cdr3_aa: CASSPSFYEQFF